Shown below are 6 T cell receptor beta chains from a single sample sequenced in a study of blood T cell repertoires in COVID-19. The assay was immunoSEQ multiplex PCR, and TCRdb's table has in-frame clones only and misses some. There are about 250,000 clones in the sample; 87% occur only once, and about 6% lies in the top ten. Specimen: PBMCs or T cells enriched from blood (not recorded which). All receptors come from a woman younger than 45 with acute COVID-19.

There are a few counts of this clone. The chain employs TRBV4-3 and TRBJ2-1, with D perhaps TRBD2 (6 bases). The CDR3 is 17 residues long. Germline V CDR1 and CDR2: LGHNA, YSLEER. The ends were cut back, 1 base at V and 0 bases at J, with 13 bases in the middle. CDR3 nucleotide sequence: TGCGCCAGCAGCCAAGGGAGCGGGCCGAGCTCCTACAATGAGCAGTTCTTC. Amino acids: CASSQGSGPSSYNEQFF.

The chain couples TRBV10-2 to TRBJ2-5; 12 nucleotides agree with TRBD2. Germline V gene sequence: CDR1 WSHSY, CDR2 SAAADI. Trimming cost V 7 bases and J 4 bases; bases outside gene matches: 7. The CDR3 extends over 15 amino acids. DNA for the CDR3: TGCGCCAGCATTCCTAGCGGGGGGGCCGGAGAGACCCAGTACTTC. The encoded protein is CASIPSGGAGETQYF.

The CDR3 loop reads CASSPRGATQNIQYF. The CDR3 DNA sequence: TGTGCCAGTAGTCCCCGGGGGGCGACCCAAAACATTCAGTACTTC. The rearrangement uses TRBV19 and TRBJ2-4, with TRBD2 as a possible D gene (7 bases). This CDR3 is 15 amino acids long. Germline assignment: CDR1 LNHDA and CDR2 SQIVND (reference sequence). The V and J ends lost 5 bases and 5 bases respectively, with 16 bases between them.

The chain carries TRBV11-3 and TRBJ2-1, with TRBD2 identical over 9 bases. CDR1 and CDR2 (germline): SGHNT, YENEEA. CDR3 size: 15 residues. The V segment lost 1 base and the J segment 7 bases; nucleotides outside the gene matches: 5. The CDR3 sequence is CASSLGAAGGNEQFF. Here the CDR3 DNA reads TGTGCCAGCAGCTTAGGGGCAGCGGGAGGAAATGAGCAGTTCTTC.

The chain couples TRBV7-3 to TRBJ1-1, with 8 bases fitting TRBD1. The length of the CDR3 is 15 residues. In germline, CDR1 is SGHTA, CDR2 FQGTGA. V was clipped by 5 bases and J by 4 bases; unmatched bases: 9. In DNA, the CDR3 is TGTGCCAGCAGCCACGGACAGGGAGGTGCCACTGAAGCTTTCTTT. This codes for CASSHGQGGATEAFF. Full variable domain (missing parts from reference TRBV7-3 and TRBJ1-1): GAGVSQTPSNKVTEKGKYVELRCDPISGHTALYWYRQSLGQGPEFLIYFQGTGAADDSGLPNDRFFAVRPEGSVSTLKIQRTERGDSAVYLCASSHGQGGATEAFFGQGTRLTVV.

The chain couples TRBV29-1 to TRBJ2-7; 12 bases map to TRBD2. The CDR3 is 16 amino acids. Germline lookup yields CDR1 SQVTM and CDR2 ANQGSEA. V dropped 5 bases and J dropped 1; count of bases not matched to a gene: 9. The chain's CDR3 is CSVSEGLAGKSYEQYF. The CDR3 DNA follows: TGCAGCGTTTCCGAAGGACTAGCGGGGAAGTCCTACGAGCAGTACTTC.